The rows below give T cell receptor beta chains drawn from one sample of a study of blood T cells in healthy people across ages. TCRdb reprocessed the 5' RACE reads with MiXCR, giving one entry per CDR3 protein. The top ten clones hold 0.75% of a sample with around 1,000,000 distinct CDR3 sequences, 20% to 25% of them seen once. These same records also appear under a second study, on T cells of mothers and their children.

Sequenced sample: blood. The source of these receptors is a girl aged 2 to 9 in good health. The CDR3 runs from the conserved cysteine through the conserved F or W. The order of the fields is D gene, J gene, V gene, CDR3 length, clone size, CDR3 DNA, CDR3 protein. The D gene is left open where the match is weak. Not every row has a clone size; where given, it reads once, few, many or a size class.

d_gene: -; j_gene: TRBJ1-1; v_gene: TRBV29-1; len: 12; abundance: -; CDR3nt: TGCAGCGTTTCCAGGGGGAACACTGAAGCTTTCTTT; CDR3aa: CSVSRGNTEAFF
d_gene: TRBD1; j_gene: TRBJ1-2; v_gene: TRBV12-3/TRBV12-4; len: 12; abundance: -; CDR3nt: TGTGCCAGCCGGACAGGGGGCAAGGGCTACACCTTC; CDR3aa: CASRTGGKGYTF
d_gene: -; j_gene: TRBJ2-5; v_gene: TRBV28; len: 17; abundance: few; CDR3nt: TGTGCCAGCAGTTTCGGGAACCAGGGGATCCTGGAAGAGACCCAGTACTTC; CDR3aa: CASSFGNQGILEETQYF
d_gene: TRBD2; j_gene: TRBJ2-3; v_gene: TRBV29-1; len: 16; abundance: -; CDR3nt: TGCAGCGTCGTGGAGGGGTCTAGCGGGGTCACAGATACGCAGTATTTT; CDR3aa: CSVVEGSSGVTDTQYF
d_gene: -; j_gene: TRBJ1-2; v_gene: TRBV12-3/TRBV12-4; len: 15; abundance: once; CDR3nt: TGTGCCAGCAGCCGACACGTTGATTCGACCTATGGCTACACCTTC; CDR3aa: CASSRHVDSTYGYTF
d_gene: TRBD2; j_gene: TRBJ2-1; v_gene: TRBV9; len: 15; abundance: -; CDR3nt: TGTGCCAGCAGCGTAGCAAGCGGGACTTACAATGAGCAGTTCTTC; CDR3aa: CASSVASGTYNEQFF
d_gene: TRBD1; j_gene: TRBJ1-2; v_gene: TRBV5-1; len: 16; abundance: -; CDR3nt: TGCGCCAGCAGCTGGGAACCGGGACAGGGAGTAGAGGGCTACACCTTC; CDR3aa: CASSWEPGQGVEGYTF
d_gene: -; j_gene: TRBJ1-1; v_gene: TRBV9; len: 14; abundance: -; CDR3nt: TGTGCCAGCAGCGTCCGACCCTCCGGTCCTGAAGCTTTCTTT; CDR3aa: CASSVRPSGPEAFF
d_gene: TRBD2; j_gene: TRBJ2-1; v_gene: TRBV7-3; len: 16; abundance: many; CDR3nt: TGTGCCAGCAGCTTAATTGCTAGCGGGAGATACAATGAGCAGTTCTTC; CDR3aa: CASSLIASGRYNEQFF
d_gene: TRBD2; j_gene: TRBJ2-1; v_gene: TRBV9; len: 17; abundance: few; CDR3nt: TGTGCCAGCAGCGCCTACCTGCTAGCGGGAGTAGACAATGAGCAGTTCTTC; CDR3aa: CASSAYLLAGVDNEQFF
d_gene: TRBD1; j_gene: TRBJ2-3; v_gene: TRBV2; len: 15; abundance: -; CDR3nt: TGTGCCAGCAAGGGGACAGCCTCTAGCACAGATACGCAGTATTTT; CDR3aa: CASKGTASSTDTQYF
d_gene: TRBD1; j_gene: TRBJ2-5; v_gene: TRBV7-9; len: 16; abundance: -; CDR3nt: TGTGCCAGCAGCTTTCTCGGGACAGGGAATAGGGAGACCCAGTACTTC; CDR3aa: CASSFLGTGNRETQYF
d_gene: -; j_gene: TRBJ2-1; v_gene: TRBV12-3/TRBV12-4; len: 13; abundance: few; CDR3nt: TGTGCCAGCAGTTTAGGACGGAGGGGTGAGCAGTTCTTC; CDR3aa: CASSLGRRGEQFF
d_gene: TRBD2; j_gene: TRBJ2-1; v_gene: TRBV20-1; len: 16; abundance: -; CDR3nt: TGCAGTGCGGGTATCCCTTTATCTAGCGGCTACAATGAGCAGTTCTTC; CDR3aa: CSAGIPLSSGYNEQFF
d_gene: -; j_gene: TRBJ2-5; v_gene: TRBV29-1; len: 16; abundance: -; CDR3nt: TGCAGCGTAGAGGGTCCGATCCGTACCTCCGAAGAGACCCAGTACTTC; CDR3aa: CSVEGPIRTSEETQYF
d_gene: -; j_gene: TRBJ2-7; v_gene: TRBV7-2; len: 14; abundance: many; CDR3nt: TGTGCCAGCAGCTTGTTTGGCGGGTCCTACGAGCAGTACTTC; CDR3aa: CASSLFGGSYEQYF
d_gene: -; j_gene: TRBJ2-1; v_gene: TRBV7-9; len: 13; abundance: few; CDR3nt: TGTGCCAGCAGCCTCCCGTCGGCCCTTGAGCAGTTCTTC; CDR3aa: CASSLPSALEQFF
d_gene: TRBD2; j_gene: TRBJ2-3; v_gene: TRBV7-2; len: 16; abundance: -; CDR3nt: TGTGCCAGCAGCGTCCCGACTAGCGGATACACAGATACGCAGTATTTT; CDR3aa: CASSVPTSGYTDTQYF
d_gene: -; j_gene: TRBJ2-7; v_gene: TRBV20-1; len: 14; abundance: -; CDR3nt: TGCAGTGGCTCCCAGGGCGGAGACCCCTACGAGCAGTACTTC; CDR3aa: CSGSQGGDPYEQYF
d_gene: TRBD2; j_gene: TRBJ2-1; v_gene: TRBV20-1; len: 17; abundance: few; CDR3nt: TGCAGTGCCGAACTAGCGGGAGGGCCTGAATTGTTTGATGAGCAGTTCTTC; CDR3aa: CSAELAGGPELFDEQFF
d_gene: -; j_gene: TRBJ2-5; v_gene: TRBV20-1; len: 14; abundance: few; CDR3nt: TGCAGTGCTAGTATTAGGGGCCCTCAAGAGACCCAGTACTTC; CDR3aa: CSASIRGPQETQYF
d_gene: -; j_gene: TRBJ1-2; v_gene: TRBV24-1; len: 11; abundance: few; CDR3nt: TGTGCCACCAGTGATACCCGAGGGCCGACCTTC; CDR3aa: CATSDTRGPTF
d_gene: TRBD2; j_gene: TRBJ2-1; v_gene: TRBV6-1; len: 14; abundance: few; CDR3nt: TGTGCCAGCATGGGCCTAGCGGGAACCAATGAGCAGTTCTTC; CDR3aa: CASMGLAGTNEQFF
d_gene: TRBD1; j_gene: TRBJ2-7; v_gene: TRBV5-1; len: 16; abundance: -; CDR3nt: TGCGCCAGCAGCTCAGGACAGGTCGGAGTTTCCTACGAGCAGTACTTC; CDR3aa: CASSSGQVGVSYEQYF
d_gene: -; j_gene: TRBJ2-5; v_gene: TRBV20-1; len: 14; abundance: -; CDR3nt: TGCAGTGCAAAAAAGAGGATCAGGGATGAGACCCAGTACTTC; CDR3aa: CSAKKRIRDETQYF
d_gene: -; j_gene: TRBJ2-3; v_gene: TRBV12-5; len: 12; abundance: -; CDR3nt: TGTGCTAGTGGACAGGCAACAGGTACGCAGTATTTT; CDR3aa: CASGQATGTQYF
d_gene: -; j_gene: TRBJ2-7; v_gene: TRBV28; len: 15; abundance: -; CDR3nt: TGTGCCAGCAGTAGGCAACTAGGGGGCTCCTACGAGCAGTACTTC; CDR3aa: CASSRQLGGSYEQYF
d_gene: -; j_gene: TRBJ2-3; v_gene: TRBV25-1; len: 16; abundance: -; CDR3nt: TGTGCCAGCAGTGAATCGCGGGACATTTACACAGATACGCAGTATTTT; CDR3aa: CASSESRDIYTDTQYF
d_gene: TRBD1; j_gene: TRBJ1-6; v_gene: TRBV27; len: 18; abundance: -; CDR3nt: TGTGCCAGCAGATTGGGACAGGGGTTTCTTAGGGAAAATTCACCCCTCCACTTT; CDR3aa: CASRLGQGFLRENSPLHF
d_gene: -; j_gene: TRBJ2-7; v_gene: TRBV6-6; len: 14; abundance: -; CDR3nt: TGTGCCAGCAGTTACCCTGGACAGTCCCACGAGCAGTACTTC; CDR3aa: CASSYPGQSHEQYF